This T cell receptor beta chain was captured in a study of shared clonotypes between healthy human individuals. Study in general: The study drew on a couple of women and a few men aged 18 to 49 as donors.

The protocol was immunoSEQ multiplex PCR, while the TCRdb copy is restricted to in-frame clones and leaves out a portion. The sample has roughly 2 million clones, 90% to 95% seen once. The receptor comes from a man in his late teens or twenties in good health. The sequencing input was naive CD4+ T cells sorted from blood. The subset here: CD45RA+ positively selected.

The CDR3 sequence is CASSLAVGRSHAPLHF. As DNA, the CDR3 is TGTGCCAGCAGCTTAGCGGTCGGCAGGTCCCATGCACCCCTCCACTTT. V and J are TRBV7-9 and TRBJ1-6; D gene uncertain. CDR3 size: 16 residues. With 0 bases removed from V and 11 bases from J, the gap between germline ends came to 17 bases. Germline loops: CDR1 SEHNR, CDR2 FQNEAQ (reference sequence).